Listed below are T cell receptor beta chains from one sample, sequenced in a study of blood T cells in healthy people across ages. Each CDR3 protein gets one entry after TCRdb re-called the 5' RACE reads with MiXCR. The sample gives 1.5 million to 2 million distinct CDR3 sequences, around 50% of which show up once; roughly 2.1% is in the top ten. Material: blood. The source is a woman aged 40 to 55 in good health. Each CDR3 is given with its conserved first and last residue. Fields, in order: D gene, V gene, J gene, clone size, CDR3 protein, CDR3 DNA. D genes are given only for firm matches. For some rows the clone size is stated as once, few or many, or as a class when expanded; others skip it.

>NA|TRBV20-1|TRBJ2-7|NA
CSARPSRGSSYEQYF
TGCAGTGCTAGACCCTCCCGGGGGAGCTCCTACGAGCAGTACTTC
>NA|TRBV6-2/TRBV6-3|TRBJ1-2|NA
CASSYQRVPAGYTF
TGTGCCAGCAGTTACCAACGCGTCCCCGCAGGCTACACCTTC
>TRBD2|TRBV7-6|TRBJ2-3|NA
CASSLVTSARGTDTQYF
TGTGCCAGCAGCTTAGTAACTAGCGCACGGGGCACAGATACGCAGTATTTT
>TRBD1|TRBV13|TRBJ1-4|NA
CASSLQGLGNEKLFF
TGTGCCAGCAGCCTACAGGGGCTGGGTAATGAAAAACTGTTTTTT
>TRBD1|TRBV7-2|TRBJ1-2|NA
CASSLGDRGVHTF
TGTGCCAGCAGCTTAGGGGACAGGGGAGTCCACACCTTC
>TRBD1|TRBV6-6|TRBJ1-2|NA
CATVRDSATPGYGYTF
TGTGCCACGGTCCGGGACAGTGCGACCCCAGGCTATGGCTACACCTTC
>NA|TRBV3-1|TRBJ2-5|NA
CASSQIQDFQETQYF
TGTGCCAGCAGCCAAATCCAGGACTTCCAAGAGACCCAGTACTTC
>TRBD1|TRBV10-3|TRBJ2-7|NA
CAISLGTGGSEQYF
TGTGCCATCAGTCTGGGGACAGGGGGCAGCGAGCAGTACTTC
>TRBD2|TRBV12-3/TRBV12-4|TRBJ2-5|NA
CASSSTGGAGDETQYF
TGTGCCAGCAGTTCCACGGGGGGAGCGGGGGATGAGACCCAGTACTTC
>NA|TRBV20-1|TRBJ2-5|NA
CSARALGEETQYF
TGCAGTGCTAGAGCTTTGGGCGAAGAGACCCAGTACTTC
>TRBD2|TRBV20-1|TRBJ2-3|NA
CSARGLGASGVFTDTQYF
TGCAGTGCTAGAGGGCTGGGGGCTAGCGGGGTTTTCACAGATACGCAGTATTTT
>NA|TRBV29-1|TRBJ1-2|NA
CSVEVGEGYTF
TGCAGCGTTGAGGTTGGGGAGGGCTACACCTTC
>NA|TRBV7-2|TRBJ1-2|NA
CASSPLVILYGYTF
TGTGCCAGCAGCCCGTTAGTGATCCTTTATGGCTACACCTTC
>TRBD1|TRBV27|TRBJ2-3|NA
CASSSRGQGTDTQYF
TGTGCCAGCAGTTCCCGGGGACAGGGAACAGATACGCAGTATTTT
>NA|TRBV15|TRBJ2-1|NA
CATSRTDRWGEQFF
TGTGCCACCAGCAGAACTGACAGGTGGGGTGAGCAGTTCTTC
>NA|TRBV12-3/TRBV12-4|TRBJ2-1|NA
CASKPGGQNGNVQFF
TGTGCCAGTAAGCCCGGGGGCCAAAACGGAAATGTGCAGTTCTTC
>TRBD1|TRBV5-1|TRBJ1-2|NA
CASRAQGARKQYYGYTF
TGCGCCAGCAGGGCCCAGGGGGCGCGGAAGCAATACTATGGCTACACCTTC
>TRBD2|TRBV20-1|TRBJ2-5|NA
CSASSPLAGEETQYF
TGCAGTGCTTCCTCCCCACTAGCGGGGGAAGAGACCCAGTACTTC
>NA|TRBV4-1|TRBJ1-2|few
CASSQVAAGSNYGYTF
TGCGCCAGCAGCCAAGTCGCTGCCGGATCTAACTATGGCTACACCTTC
>TRBD1|TRBV20-1|TRBJ2-7|few
CSVTGELYEQYF
TGCAGTGTGACAGGGGAGCTTTACGAGCAGTACTTC
>NA|TRBV6-6|TRBJ2-5|NA
CASSPHNEQYF
TGTGCCAGCAGTCCCCATAATGAGCAGTACTTC
>TRBD2|TRBV28|TRBJ2-7|NA
CASSKAAAGGDEQYF
TGTGCCAGCAGTAAGGCGGCAGCGGGGGGGGACGAGCAGTACTTC
>NA|TRBV25-1|TRBJ1-1|NA
CASSEPGVGNTEAFF
TGTGCCAGCAGTGAACCTGGGGTAGGGAACACTGAAGCTTTCTTT
>NA|TRBV12-3/TRBV12-4|TRBJ2-7|few
CASSFTLSDSGSYEQYF
TGTGCCAGCAGCTTTACACTTTCGGACTCGGGGTCCTACGAGCAGTACTTC
>TRBD1|TRBV20-1|TRBJ1-6|NA
CSARDAPLQGMSYNSPLHF
TGCAGTGCTAGAGATGCCCCCTTACAGGGGATGTCCTATAATTCACCCCTCCACTTT
>NA|TRBV20-1|TRBJ2-7|NA
CSALQTRTYEQYF
TGCAGTGCTCTGCAGACTCGGACCTACGAGCAGTACTTC
>NA|TRBV20-1|TRBJ2-5|few
CSAIVRQAATQYF
TGCAGTGCTATCGTTAGGCAGGCTGCGACCCAGTACTTC
>TRBD2|TRBV10-3|TRBJ2-3|NA
CAISETLAGGPDTQYF
TGTGCCATCAGTGAGACCCTAGCGGGCGGTCCGGATACGCAGTATTTT
>NA|TRBV12-3/TRBV12-4|TRBJ1-5|few
CASSLEVSAQPQHF
TGTGCCAGCAGTTTAGAGGTCAGCGCTCAGCCCCAGCATTTT